The 25 T cell receptor beta chains listed next were all sequenced from one sample in a study of cytomegalovirus exposure and HLA in healthy donors. Clones were read by immunoSEQ multiplex PCR, and TCRdb kept only the in-frame ones, dropping some. Here the sample spans about 180,000 clones, around nine tenths being singletons. The source material was PBMCs. The receptors were gathered from a woman between 25 and 40 years old in good health and CMV-seronegative.

This clone appeared once. The chain links TRBV7-8 to TRBJ2-5, with D perhaps matching TRBD1 (6 bases). V lost 4 bases, J lost 1 base, and 16 bases lay in between. Germline V lookup: CDR1 SGHVS, CDR2 FQNEAQ. The CDR3 sequence is 16 residues long. CDR3 nucleotides: TGTGCCAGCAGCTCTGGTCGGGACACCATCCAAGAGACCCAGTACTTC. The encoded protein is CASSSGRDTIQETQYF.

CDR3 DNA sequence: TGTGCCAGTAGCCGGGACAGGGGTTCTGGGGCCAACGTCCTGACTTTC. This translates into CASSRDRGSGANVLTF. The chain is built from TRBV2 and TRBJ2-6; 10 positions agree with TRBD1. Germline trimming cut 9 bases from V and 1 base from J; bases unmatched to any gene: 6. CDR1 and CDR2 from the germline V gene are SNHLY and FYNNEI. The CDR3 has 16 amino acids.

This clone has just one count. The V and J genes are TRBV9 and TRBJ1-1, with D uncertain. CDR3 length equals 15 residues. The V and J ends lost 4 bases and 2 bases respectively, with 15 bases between them. The germline gives CDR1 SGDLS, CDR2 YYNGEE. CDR3: CASSPQVRVNTEAFF. The CDR3 nucleotides read TGTGCCAGCAGCCCCCAAGTTCGAGTCAACACTGAAGCTTTCTTT.

The gene calls are TRBV15 and TRBJ2-7, with 11 bases aligning to TRBD2. Trimming at V came to 3 bases and at J to 2 bases, leaving 12 bases not matched to a gene. Germline-derived CDR1 and CDR2 are LNHNV and YYDKDF (reference sequence). This CDR3 region has 18 residues. The CDR3 sequence is CATSSPSPGLAGTYEQYF. CDR3 sequence (DNA): TGTGCCACCAGCAGCCCCAGCCCCGGACTAGCGGGTACCTACGAGCAGTACTTC. The full variable domain, in which reference TRBV15 and TRBJ2-7 provide the parts outside the CDR3, is DAMVIQNPRYQVTQFGKPVTLSCSQTLNHNVMYWYQQKSSQAPKLLFHYYDKDFNNEADTPDNFQSRRPNTSFCFLDIRSPGLGDTAMYLCATSSPSPGLAGTYEQYFGPGTRLTVT.

The chain joins TRBV5-6 to TRBJ2-7, with 12 bases aligning to TRBD1. Germline-derived CDR1 and CDR2 are SGHDT and YYEEEE. This CDR3 has 17 amino acids. V was clipped by 4 bases and J by 4 bases; unmatched bases: 12. Here the CDR3 reads CASSGAPGQGAGYEQYF. The CDR3 bases are TGTGCCAGCAGCGGAGCCCCGGGACAGGGGGCTGGGTACGAGCAGTACTTC. The whole variable domain, remainder taken from reference TRBV5-6 and TRBJ2-7, is DAGVTQSPTHLIKTRGQQVTLRCSPKSGHDTVSWYQQALGQGPQFIFQYYEEEERQRGNFPDRFSGHQFPNYSSELNVNALLLGDSALYLCASSGAPGQGAGYEQYFGPGTRLTVT.

This chain joins TRBV30 and TRBJ1-6; D uncertain. This CDR3 has 13 residues. Deletions cut 1 base from V and 5 bases from J, with 6 bases between. Germline lookup yields CDR1 GTSNPN and CDR2 SVGIG (reference sequence). CDR3 residues: CAWSGANNSPLHF. In DNA, the CDR3 is TGTGCCTGGAGTGGGGCCAATAATTCACCCCTCCACTTT. The variable domain in full, with the rest retrieved from reference TRBV30 and TRBJ1-6, is SQTIHQWPATLVQPVGSPLSLECTVEGTSNPNLYWYRQAAGRGLQLLFYSVGIGQISSEVPQNLSASRPQDRQFILSSKKLLLSDSGFYLCAWSGANNSPLHFGNGTRLTVT.

The J gene is TRBJ2-1, the V gene TRBV7-8, with 10 bases matching TRBD2. The CDR3 has 16 amino acids. Trimming at V came to 1 base and at J to 4 bases, leaving 4 bases not matched to a gene. CDR1 is SGHVS, CDR2 FQNEAQ, per germline. The CDR3 reads CASSLVSGGFYNEQFF. Written as DNA, the CDR3 is TGTGCCAGCAGCTTAGTTAGCGGGGGGTTTTACAATGAGCAGTTCTTC.

This chain links TRBV19 with TRBJ2-7, with D possibly TRBD2 on 6 matching bases. Germline V lookup: CDR1 LNHDA, CDR2 SQIVND (reference sequence). The CDR3 is 15 residues long. The ends were cut back, 5 bases at V and 5 bases at J, with 19 bases in the middle. The CDR3 spells CASSLAGYRGNEQYF. The CDR3 DNA is TGTGCCAGTAGTTTGGCAGGGTATCGGGGGAACGAGCAGTACTTC.

This sequence joins TRBV10-2 and TRBJ2-3; 8 positions agree with TRBD1. This CDR3 region has 14 residues. The V gene's germline CDR1 is WSHSY and CDR2 SAAADI. The V and J ends lost 6 bases and 2 bases, in that order; junction bases with no gene match: 4. The CDR3 region is CASRGQGYTDTQYF. The CDR3 nucleotides are TGCGCCAGCAGAGGACAGGGATACACAGATACGCAGTATTTT.

This clone was detected once. The V call is TRBV15, the J call TRBJ2-1, with 10 nucleotides matching TRBD2. V lost 5 bases, J lost 5 bases, and 9 bases stayed unmatched. CDR3 length: 16 amino acids. Per germline, CDR1 LNHNV and CDR2 YYDKDF (reference sequence). The CDR3 nucleotides are TGTGCCACCAGCGGTCCTCCTAGCGGGGGCAACAATGAGCAGTTCTTC. It translates to CATSGPPSGGNNEQFF. The full variable domain, completed using reference TRBV15 and TRBJ2-1, is DAMVIQNPRYQVTQFGKPVTLSCSQTLNHNVMYWYQQKSSQAPKLLFHYYDKDFNNEADTPDNFQSRRPNTSFCFLDIRSPGLGDTAMYLCATSGPPSGGNNEQFFGPGTRLTVL.

The genes are TRBV5-4 and TRBJ1-3, with D unresolved. From germline, CDR1 is SGHNT and CDR2 YYREEE (reference sequence). The CDR3 length is 14 residues. V lost 4 bases to trimming and J lost 3 bases, with 11 bases between them. The CDR3 loop is CASSQEGYGNTIYF. The CDR3 DNA reads TGTGCCAGCAGCCAGGAGGGTTATGGAAACACCATATATTTT. The full variable domain, with the rest looked up from reference TRBV5-4 and TRBJ1-3, is ETGVTQSPTHLIKTRGQQVTLRCSSQSGHNTVSWYQQALGQGPQFIFQYYREEENGRGNFPPRFSGLQFPNYSSELNVNALELDDSALYLCASSQEGYGNTIYFGEGSWLTVV.

Many counts were recorded for this clone. This chain connects TRBV6-1 to TRBJ2-1, with 7 bases identical to TRBD1. CDR3 size: 13 residues. Per the germline V gene, CDR1 is MNHNS and CDR2 is SASEGT. The J segment lost 9 bases and the V segment lost 5 bases, leaving 7 bases of the junction unmatched. As DNA, the CDR3 is TGTGCCAGCAGTACAGGGGAAACGGCTGAGCAGTTCTTC. Translating gives CASSTGETAEQFF.

This clone appeared a single time. This chain uses TRBV14 with TRBJ1-3; 8 bases align to TRBD1. J was trimmed by 0 bases and V by 4 bases; bases with no gene match: 2. Germline CDR1 SGHDN, CDR2 FVKESK. This CDR3 has 15 residues. CDR3 sequence (DNA): TGTGCCAGCAGCCGGGGGACAGGCTCTGGAAACACCATATATTTT. Translated, it gives CASSRGTGSGNTIYF.

This clone was recorded once. The V call is TRBV5-8, the J call TRBJ2-7; maybe TRBD2 (5 bases). There are 15 residues in the CDR3. The germline V gene has CDR1 SGHTS and CDR2 YDEGEE. Trimming stripped 1 base from V and 9 bases from J, with 20 bases between. This CDR3 reads CASSLRPPMAGGQYF. For the CDR3, the DNA is TGTGCCAGCAGCTTGCGCCCCCCGATGGCGGGTGGGCAGTACTTC.

The chain combines TRBV6-1 with TRBJ2-1; tentatively, D is TRBD1 (5 bases). Germline CDR1 reads MNHNS; CDR2 reads SASEGT. V lost 8 bases and J lost 6, with 14 bases in between. CDR3 length: 13 residues. Written as DNA, the CDR3 is TGTGCCAGCCGGCAGGGATTTACCAATGAGCAGTTCTTC. It is translated as CASRQGFTNEQFF.

This clone was counted between two and nine times. This rearrangement joins TRBV7-9 to TRBJ1-6, with unresolved D. V was clipped by 5 bases and J by 10 bases, with 9 bases between them. Germline V CDR1 and CDR2: SEHNR, FQNEAQ (reference sequence). CDR3 size: 12 residues. CDR3 in DNA: TGTGCCAGCAGCGCACCCGGGTCACCCCTCCACTTT. It is translated as CASSAPGSPLHF.

The chain uses TRBV27 and TRBJ2-2, with a possible D match to TRBD1 (6 bases). CDR3 length equals 13 residues. V lost 8 bases, J lost 4 bases, and 11 bases lay in between. CDR1 is MNHEY and CDR2 is SMNVEV in the germline V gene (reference sequence). The CDR3 bases are TGTGCCAGCCGGGACACCGTCACCGGGGAGCTGTTTTTT. It translates to CASRDTVTGELFF.

The rearrangement uses TRBV9 and TRBJ2-7, with D possibly being TRBD2 (5 bases). The V end was cut by 3 bases, the J end by 4 bases, with 8 bases between. Germline-derived CDR1 and CDR2 are SGDLS and YYNGEE. This CDR3 comprises 12 residues. CDR3 protein: CASSATGYEQYF. CDR3 DNA sequence: TGTGCCAGCAGCGCTACGGGGTACGAGCAGTACTTC. The full variable domain, its missing parts supplied by reference TRBV9 and TRBJ2-7, is DSGVTQTPKHLITATGQRVTLRCSPRSGDLSVYWYQQSLDQGLQFLIQYYNGEERAKGNILERFSAQQFPDLHSELNLSSLELGDSALYFCASSATGYEQYFGPGTRLTVT.

V is TRBV7-9 and J is TRBJ2-7; 8 bases fit TRBD1. The CDR3 consists of 15 residues. Germline V gene data show CDR1 as SEHNR and CDR2 as FQNEAQ (reference sequence). J lost 3 bases, V lost 5 bases, and 9 bases had no gene match. The CDR3 DNA reads as TGTGCCAGCAGCGTGTCAGAGACAGGGGTCTACGAGCAGTACTTC. Amino acids: CASSVSETGVYEQYF.

The rearrangement joins TRBV2 to TRBJ1-6, with D uncertain. The germline gives CDR1 SNHLY, CDR2 FYNNEI. The CDR3 sequence is 15 residues long. V lost 4 bases, J lost 0 bases, and 7 bases lay in between. The CDR3 DNA sequence: TGTGCCAGCAGTGCGAGGCTCTCCTATAATTCACCCCTCCACTTT. As protein: CASSARLSYNSPLHF.

V and J are TRBV29-1 and TRBJ2-2; a possible D gene is TRBD2 (5 bases). V lost 4 bases, J lost 5 bases, and 8 bases lay in between. The CDR3 runs 12 residues. Germline CDR1 reads SQVTM; CDR2 reads ANQGSEA. As DNA, the CDR3 is TGCAGCGTTGGACTACTAACCGGGGAGCTGTTTTTT. Residues: CSVGLLTGELFF.

V usage is TRBV9 and J usage is TRBJ2-7; 11 bases align to TRBD1. CDR3 length: 15 amino acids. The ends lost 3 bases at V and 2 bases at J; junction bases unmatched: 4. CDR1 is SGDLS, CDR2 YYNGEE, per germline. In DNA form, the CDR3 reads TGTGCCAGCAGCGAGGCGGGACAGGGGGCCTACGAGCAGTACTTC. Translation: CASSEAGQGAYEQYF.

The chain combines TRBV27 with TRBJ2-1; 7 positions match TRBD1. Germline V CDR1 and CDR2: MNHEY, SMNVEV (reference sequence). Trimming removed 5 bases from V and 1 base from J; junction bases left unmatched: 11. This CDR3 contains 17 residues. The CDR3 DNA reads as TGTGCCAGCAGTCCGAGCTTTGACAGGGCTTCCTACAATGAGCAGTTCTTC. This encodes CASSPSFDRASYNEQFF.

The chain is built from TRBV6-1 and TRBJ2-2; 8 bases match TRBD1. Germline values: CDR1 MNHNS, CDR2 SASEGT. V shed 3 bases and J 3 bases; nucleotides not matched to a gene: 3. The CDR3 sequence is 15 residues long. The CDR3, as DNA: TGTGCCAGCAGTGAGGACAGGGCCTACACCGGGGAGCTGTTTTTT. This translates into CASSEDRAYTGELFF.

This rearrangement joins TRBV2 to TRBJ2-7, with TRBD2 matching over 9 bases. Losses at the gene ends were 5 bases for V and 12 bases for J; bases not matched to a gene: 11. Germline assignment: CDR1 SNHLY and CDR2 FYNNEI. CDR3 length equals 13 residues. The CDR3 sequence is CASSPSEGAGGYF. The CDR3 DNA reads TGTGCCAGCAGTCCCAGTGAGGGAGCGGGGGGGTACTTC.